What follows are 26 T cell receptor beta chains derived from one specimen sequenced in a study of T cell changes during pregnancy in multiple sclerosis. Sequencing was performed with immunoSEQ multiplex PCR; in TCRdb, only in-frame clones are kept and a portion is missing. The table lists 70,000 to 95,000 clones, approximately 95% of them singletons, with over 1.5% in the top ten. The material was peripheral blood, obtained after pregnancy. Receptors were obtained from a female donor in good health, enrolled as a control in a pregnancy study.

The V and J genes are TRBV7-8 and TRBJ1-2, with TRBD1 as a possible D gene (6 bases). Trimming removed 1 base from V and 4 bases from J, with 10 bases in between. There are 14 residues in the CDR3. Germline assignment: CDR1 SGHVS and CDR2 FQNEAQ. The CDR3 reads CASSLVETGYGYTF. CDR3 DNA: TGTGCCAGCAGCTTAGTAGAGACAGGCTATGGCTACACCTTC.

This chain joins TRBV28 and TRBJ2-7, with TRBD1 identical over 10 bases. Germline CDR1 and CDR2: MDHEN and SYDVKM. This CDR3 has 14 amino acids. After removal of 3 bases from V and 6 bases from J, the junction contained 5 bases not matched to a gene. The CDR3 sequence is CASSLWTGGGEQYF. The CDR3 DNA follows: TGTGCCAGCAGTTTGTGGACAGGGGGGGGCGAGCAGTACTTC.

As DNA, the CDR3 is TGTGCCAGCACCCAGGGGGGTAACTATGGCTACACCTTC. Its translation: CASTQGGNYGYTF. This chain uses TRBV7-2 with TRBJ1-2; 7 bases agree with TRBD1. V shed 7 bases, J shed 1 base, and the junction held 3 bases outside the gene matches. This CDR3 has 13 amino acids. Germline loops: CDR1 SGHTA, CDR2 FQGNSA.

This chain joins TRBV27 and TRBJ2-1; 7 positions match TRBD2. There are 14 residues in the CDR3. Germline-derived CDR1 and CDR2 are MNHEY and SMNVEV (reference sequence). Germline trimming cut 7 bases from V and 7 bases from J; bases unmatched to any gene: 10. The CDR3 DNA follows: TGTGCCAGCACCCCGGGGCAGGGAGGGAATGAGCAGTTCTTC. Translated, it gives CASTPGQGGNEQFF.

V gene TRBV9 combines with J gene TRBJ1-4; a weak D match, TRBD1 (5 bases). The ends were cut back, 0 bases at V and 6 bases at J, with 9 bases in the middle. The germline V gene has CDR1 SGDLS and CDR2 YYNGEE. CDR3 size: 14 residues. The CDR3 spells CASSVGQTDEKLFF. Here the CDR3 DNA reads TGTGCCAGCAGCGTAGGACAGACAGATGAAAAACTGTTTTTT.

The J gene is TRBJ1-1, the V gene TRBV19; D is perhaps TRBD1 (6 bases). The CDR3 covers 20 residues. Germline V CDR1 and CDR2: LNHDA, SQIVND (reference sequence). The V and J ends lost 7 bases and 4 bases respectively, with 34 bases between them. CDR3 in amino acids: CASMVRAGAPRSTRSTEAFF. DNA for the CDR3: TGTGCCAGTATGGTGAGGGCGGGGGCTCCCCGAAGTACAAGGAGCACTGAAGCTTTCTTT.

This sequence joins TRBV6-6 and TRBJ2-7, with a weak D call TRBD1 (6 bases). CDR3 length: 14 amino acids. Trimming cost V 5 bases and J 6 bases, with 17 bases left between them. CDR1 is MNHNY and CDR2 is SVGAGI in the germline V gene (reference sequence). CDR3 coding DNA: TGTGCCAGCAGTCCCACAGGGCTGGGAGCCGAGCAGTACTTC. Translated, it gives CASSPTGLGAEQYF.

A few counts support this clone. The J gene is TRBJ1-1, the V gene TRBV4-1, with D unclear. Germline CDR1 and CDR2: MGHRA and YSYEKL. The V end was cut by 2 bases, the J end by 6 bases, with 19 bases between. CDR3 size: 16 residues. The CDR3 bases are TGCGCCAGCAGCCAATTAAGGGATGGAGGCGTCGCTGAAGCTTTCTTT. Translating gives CASSQLRDGGVAEAFF.

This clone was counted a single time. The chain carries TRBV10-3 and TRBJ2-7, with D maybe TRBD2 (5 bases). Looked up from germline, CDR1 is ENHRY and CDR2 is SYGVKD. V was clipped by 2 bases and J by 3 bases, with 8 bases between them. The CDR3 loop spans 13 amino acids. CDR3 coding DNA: TGTGCCATCAGTGAGAATAGCGTCTACGAGCAGTACTTC. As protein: CAISENSVYEQYF.

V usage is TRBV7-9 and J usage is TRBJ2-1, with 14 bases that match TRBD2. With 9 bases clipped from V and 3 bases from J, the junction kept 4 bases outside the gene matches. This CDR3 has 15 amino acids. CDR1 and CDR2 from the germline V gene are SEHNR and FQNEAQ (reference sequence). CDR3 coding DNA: TGTGCCAGTAGGGGACTAGCGGGAGACTACAATGAGCAGTTCTTC. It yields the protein CASRGLAGDYNEQFF.

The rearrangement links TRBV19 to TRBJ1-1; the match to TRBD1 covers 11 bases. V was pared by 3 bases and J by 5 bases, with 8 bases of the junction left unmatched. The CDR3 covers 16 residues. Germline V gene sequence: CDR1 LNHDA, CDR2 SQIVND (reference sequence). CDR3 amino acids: CASSMRGTGGETEAFF. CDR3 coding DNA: TGTGCCAGTAGTATGCGTGGGACAGGGGGGGAGACTGAAGCTTTCTTT.

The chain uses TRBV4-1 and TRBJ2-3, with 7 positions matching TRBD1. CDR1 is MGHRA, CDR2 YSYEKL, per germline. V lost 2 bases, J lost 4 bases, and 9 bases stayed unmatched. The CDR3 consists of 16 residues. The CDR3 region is CASSQPVRGSADTQYF. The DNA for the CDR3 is TGCGCCAGCAGCCAACCCGTCAGGGGGAGTGCAGATACGCAGTATTTT.

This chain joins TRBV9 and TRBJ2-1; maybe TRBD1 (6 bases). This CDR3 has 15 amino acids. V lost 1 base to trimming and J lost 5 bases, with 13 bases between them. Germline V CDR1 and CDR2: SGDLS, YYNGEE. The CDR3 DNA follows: TGTGCCAGCAGCGTATTAACCGGGACAAACAATGAGCAGTTCTTC. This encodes CASSVLTGTNNEQFF.

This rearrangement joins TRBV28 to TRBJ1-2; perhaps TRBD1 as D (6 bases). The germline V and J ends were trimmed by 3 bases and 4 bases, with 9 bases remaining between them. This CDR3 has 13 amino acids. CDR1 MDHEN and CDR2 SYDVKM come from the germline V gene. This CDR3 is CASSLAGVYGYTF. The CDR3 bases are TGTGCCAGCAGTTTGGCAGGGGTCTATGGCTACACCTTC.

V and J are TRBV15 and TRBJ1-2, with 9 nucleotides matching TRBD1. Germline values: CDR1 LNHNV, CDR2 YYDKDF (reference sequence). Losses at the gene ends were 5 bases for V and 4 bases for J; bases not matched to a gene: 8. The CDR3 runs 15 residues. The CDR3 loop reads CATSPRTGDGYGYTF. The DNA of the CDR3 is TGTGCCACCAGCCCCAGGACAGGGGATGGCTATGGCTACACCTTC.

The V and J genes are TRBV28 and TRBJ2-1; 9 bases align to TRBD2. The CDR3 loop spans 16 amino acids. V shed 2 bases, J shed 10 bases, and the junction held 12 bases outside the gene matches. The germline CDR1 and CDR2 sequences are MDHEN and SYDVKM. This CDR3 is CASSLPGTSLGEEQFF. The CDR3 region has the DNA TGTGCCAGCAGTTTACCGGGGACTAGCCTCGGTGAGGAGCAGTTCTTC. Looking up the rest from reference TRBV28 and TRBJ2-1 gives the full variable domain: DVKVTQSSRYLVKRTGEKVFLECVQDMDHENMFWYRQDPGLGLRLIYFSYDVKMKEKGDIPEGYSVSREKKERFSLILESASTNQTSMYLCASSLPGTSLGEEQFFGPGTRLTVL.

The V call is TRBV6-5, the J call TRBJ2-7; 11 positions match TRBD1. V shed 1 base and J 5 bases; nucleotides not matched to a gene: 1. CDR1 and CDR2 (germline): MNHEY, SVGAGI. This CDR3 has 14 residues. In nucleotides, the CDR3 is TGTGCCAGCAGTTACTTGGGACAGGGGGACGAGCAGTACTTC. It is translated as CASSYLGQGDEQYF.

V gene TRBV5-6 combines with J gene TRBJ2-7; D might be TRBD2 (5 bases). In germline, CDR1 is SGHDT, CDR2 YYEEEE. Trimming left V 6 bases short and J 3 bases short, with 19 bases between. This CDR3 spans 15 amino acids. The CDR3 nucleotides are TGTGCCAGCACACCCTACGGGCTACTAGGCTACGAGCAGTACTTC. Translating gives CASTPYGLLGYEQYF. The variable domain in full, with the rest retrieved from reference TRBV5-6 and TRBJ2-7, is DAGVTQSPTHLIKTRGQQVTLRCSPKSGHDTVSWYQQALGQGPQFIFQYYEEEERQRGNFPDRFSGHQFPNYSSELNVNALLLGDSALYLCASTPYGLLGYEQYFGPGTRLTVT.

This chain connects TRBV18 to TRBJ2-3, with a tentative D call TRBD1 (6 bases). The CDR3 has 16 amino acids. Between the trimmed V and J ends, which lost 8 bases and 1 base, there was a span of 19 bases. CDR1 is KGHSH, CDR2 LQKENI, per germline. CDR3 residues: CASPINTAGGTDTQYF. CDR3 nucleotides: TGTGCCAGCCCGATCAATACGGCAGGGGGCACAGATACGCAGTATTTT.

The CDR3 sequence is CASSLTGDNQPQHF. As DNA, the CDR3 is TGTGCCAGCAGTTTAACGGGGGACAATCAGCCCCAGCATTTT. V and J are TRBV28 and TRBJ1-5, with a weak D call TRBD1 (5 bases). Trimming shortened V by 2 bases and J by 3 bases, and 8 bases separated the two germline ends. Germline CDR1 MDHEN, CDR2 SYDVKM. This CDR3 has 14 residues.

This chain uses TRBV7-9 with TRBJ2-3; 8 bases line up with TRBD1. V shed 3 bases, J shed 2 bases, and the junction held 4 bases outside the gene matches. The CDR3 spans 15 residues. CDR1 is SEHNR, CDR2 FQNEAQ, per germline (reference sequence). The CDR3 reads CASSLLGQATDTQYF. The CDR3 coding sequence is TGTGCCAGCAGCTTGTTGGGACAGGCCACAGATACGCAGTATTTT.

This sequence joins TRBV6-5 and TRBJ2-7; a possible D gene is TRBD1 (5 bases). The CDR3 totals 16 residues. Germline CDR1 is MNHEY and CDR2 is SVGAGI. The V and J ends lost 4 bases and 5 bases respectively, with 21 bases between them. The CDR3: CASSWSRHRYDNEQYF. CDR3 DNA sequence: TGTGCCAGCAGTTGGTCACGACACAGGTACGACAACGAGCAGTACTTC.

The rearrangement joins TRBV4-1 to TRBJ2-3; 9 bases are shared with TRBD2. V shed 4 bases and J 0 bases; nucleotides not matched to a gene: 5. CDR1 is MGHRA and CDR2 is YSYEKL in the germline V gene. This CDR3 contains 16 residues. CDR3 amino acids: CASSRQAGGSTDTQYF. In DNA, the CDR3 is TGCGCCAGCAGCCGCCAAGCGGGGGGAAGCACAGATACGCAGTATTTT.

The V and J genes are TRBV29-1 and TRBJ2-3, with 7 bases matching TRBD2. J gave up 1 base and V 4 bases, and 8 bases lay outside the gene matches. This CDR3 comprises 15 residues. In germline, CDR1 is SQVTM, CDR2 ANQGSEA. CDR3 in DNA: TGCAGCGTTGGGACTAGGGGTATCGGCACAGATACGCAGTATTTT. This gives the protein CSVGTRGIGTDTQYF.

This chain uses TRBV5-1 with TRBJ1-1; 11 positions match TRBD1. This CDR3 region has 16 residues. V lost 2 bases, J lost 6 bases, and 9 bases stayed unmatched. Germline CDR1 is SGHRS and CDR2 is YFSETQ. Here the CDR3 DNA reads TGCGCCAGCAGCTTCTACCTTCGGACAGGGGGCTCTGAAGCTTTCTTT. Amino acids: CASSFYLRTGGSEAFF.

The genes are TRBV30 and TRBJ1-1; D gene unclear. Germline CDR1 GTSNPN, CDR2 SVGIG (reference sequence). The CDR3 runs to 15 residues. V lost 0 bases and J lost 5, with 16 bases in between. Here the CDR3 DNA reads TGTGCCTGGAGTGTATTGTCTCTAAGGGAGACTGAAGCTTTCTTT. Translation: CAWSVLSLRETEAFF.